This T cell receptor (beta chain) was sequenced for a study of blood T cell repertoires in COVID-19. In the original workflow: Scientists estimated how many nucleated cells there were by amplifying reference gene primers. Clones were read by immunoSEQ multiplex PCR, and TCRdb kept only the in-frame ones, dropping some. V, J and clone size were drawn from that table, and D and trimming were deduced from the DNA. The table includes about 270,000 clones, around 92% detected once. This CDR3 has 17 residues. Assignments of participants to cohorts depended upon their own reported clinical history. This clonotype was obtained from a woman in her sixties or seventies who had recovered from COVID-19. The sequencing input was PBMCs or T cells enriched from blood (not recorded which). The chain carries TRBV21-1 and TRBJ1-2; the D segment call TRBD1 is taken from the table without a DNA check. TRBV21-1 is annotated as a pseudogene. The CDR3 spells CASSKGGRQGVRYGYTF. The CDR3 DNA sequence: TGTGCCAGCAGCAAAGGGGGAAGACAGGGAGTTAGGTATGGCTACACCTTC.